The source of this T cell receptor (beta chain) is a study of blood T cell repertoires in COVID-19 (dated by TCRdb to about 2020). In the study overall: Samples covering the acute and convalescent phases of COVID-19 were provided by collaborators in the United States, Italy and Spain. Where HLA class I and class II types were available, the types were taken from metadata supplied by the sample provider, not from assay-based typing. The sample metadata nearly always contained a de-identified subject ID, COVID-19 status, age in years and sex. Subjects who had been exposed to COVID-19, were actively infected with it, or had recovered from it provided the deeply sampled blood TCRbeta repertoires that made up the dataset. The material from the prospective study consisted of cDNA or gDNA derived from T cells, B-cell-depleted T cells, or PBMCs. The samples were drawn from two sources: the first 160 participants of the ongoing ImmuneRACE study, and 950 to 1,500 subjects contributed by 6 global collaborators. The repertoires were released in a freely available public database intended as a resource for research on the immune response to SARS-CoV-2. Overall study outcomes, separate from this receptor: Clinical and demographic metadata were provided uncurated, with the amount varying by source and participant.

About this clone itself: Its specific antigen is unknown. It has no much larger one-base neighbor in the sample; base qualities were not kept.

The immunoSEQ Assay, a bias-controlled multiplex PCR, was used to amplify TCRbeta CDR3 regions from genomic DNA. Under the source paper's analysis protocol: The number of nucleated cells in each sample was estimated by amplification of reference gene primers within the assay. To quantify the absolute abundance of each unique TCRbeta CDR3 rearrangement, sequence reads were collapsed and filtered. For each sample, productive Simpson clonality was calculated by taking the square root of Simpson's diversity index across productive rearrangements. Sourced from immuneACCESS, this table was stored by TCRdb with only in-frame sequences that have V and J called. A share of the clones is absent; for the studies checked, an unresolved V gene accounts for under half, and the remainder has no known explanation. That table furnishes V, J and clone size, whereas the DNA furnished D and trimming. In this sample the table shows a few hundred thousand clones, roughly 90% of which occur a single time. Clones ranked in the top ten supply more than 8.5% of the sample.

Enrolling through a virtual design, the prospective study's participants ranged in age from about 18 to 89 years and lived across roughly 23 United States geographic areas. Cohort assignment in the prospective study relied on participant-reported clinical history from a screening survey and a study questionnaire. Recovered participants in ImmuneRACE Cohort 3 were defined by two consecutive negative NP/OP PCR tests, clearance by a healthcare professional, or resolution of symptoms. In the prospective study, mobile phlebotomists collected whole blood, serum and a nasopharyngeal or oropharyngeal swab from each participant. Over an approximately 2-month period, participants in the prospective study had the option of providing additional blood draws and questionnaires. Before DNA extraction, blood samples from the prospective study were shipped at room temperature or frozen. The CDR3 numbers 15 residues from cysteine through phenylalanine. Here the CDR3 DNA is all that survives: 45 bases in frame from base 1. The junction shows trimming of 0 bases on V and 0 bases on J, plus 9 bases between the germline ends. CDR1 and CDR2, per the germline V gene (reference sequence), are SGHKS and YYEKEE.

The chain links TRBV5-5 with TRBJ1-1; the D gene is unclear. The sample comprised PBMCs or T cells enriched from blood (not recorded which). The receptor was isolated from a woman aged 18-29 years who had recovered from COVID-19. The DNA sequence reads TGTGCCAGCAGCTTGGGAGGTTACTTGAACACTGAAGCTTTCTTT. The translation is CASSLGGYLNTEAFF.